This is a list of T cell receptor beta chains from one sample in a study of cytomegalovirus exposure and HLA in healthy donors. The assay was immunoSEQ multiplex PCR, and TCRdb's table has in-frame clones only and misses some. This sample has about 76,000 clones, with around 66% found just once. Source material: PBMCs. These receptors came from a man aged 55 to 70 in good health and CMV-seropositive. Each CDR3 is given with its conserved first and last residue. A D gene is named only where the DNA matches it firmly. Clone size appears in some rows only: once, few, many, or a class for an expanded clone.

v_call	j_call	d_call	clone_size	cdr3_aa	cdr3_nt
TRBV5-1	TRBJ1-2	TRBD1	-	CASSTSTGADYGYTF	TGCGCCAGCAGCACCTCGACAGGGGCTGACTATGGCTACACCTTC
TRBV5-5	TRBJ2-7	-	-	CASSSSVLSGEQYF	TGTGCCAGCAGCTCTAGCGTCTTATCTGGAGAGCAGTACTTC
TRBV7-8	TRBJ2-1	-	-	CASSPGAGPYNEQFF	TGTGCCAGCAGTCCGGGAGCAGGGCCTTACAATGAGCAGTTCTTC
TRBV4-1	TRBJ1-4	-	few	CASEETARNEKLFF	TGCGCCAGCGAGGAAACGGCTCGGAATGAAAAACTGTTTTTT
TRBV9	TRBJ2-7	-	-	CASSVQGTPYYEQYF	TGTGCCAGCAGCGTGCAGGGGACGCCTTACTACGAGCAGTACTTC
TRBV23-1	TRBJ2-1	TRBD1	once	CASSQGQGAFYNEQFF	TGCGCCAGCAGTCAGGGACAGGGGGCCTTCTACAATGAGCAGTTCTTC
TRBV5-1	TRBJ2-1	-	-	CASSLQGGNEQFF	TGCGCCAGCAGCTTGCAGGGTGGCAATGAGCAGTTCTTC
TRBV6-6	TRBJ1-2	TRBD1	-	CASSYSTGTEYGYTF	TGTGCCAGCAGTTACTCTACGGGGACAGAGTATGGCTACACCTTC
TRBV9	TRBJ2-1	TRBD2	-	CASSGERTSGTDEQFF	TGTGCCAGCAGCGGAGAGCGGACTAGCGGGACGGATGAGCAGTTCTTC
TRBV18	TRBJ1-2	TRBD1	-	CASSPLPTGAKEGYTF	TGTGCCAGCTCACCACTTCCTACAGGGGCCAAGGAAGGCTACACCTTC
TRBV7-9	TRBJ1-1	TRBD1	-	CASSEDRGRTEAFF	TGTGCCAGCAGCGAAGACAGGGGGCGGACTGAAGCTTTCTTT
TRBV7-9	TRBJ2-3	-	few	CASSLRSGERSTDTQYF	TGTGCCAGCAGCTTACGGAGTGGCGAGAGGAGCACAGATACGCAGTATTTT
TRBV5-8	TRBJ2-7	-	-	CASSLKGGVYEQYF	TGTGCCAGCAGCTTAAAAGGGGGGGTCTACGAGCAGTACTTC
TRBV28	TRBJ1-3	-	-	CASRPDRSSGNTIYF	TGTGCCAGCCGCCCCGACAGGAGCTCTGGAAACACCATATATTTT
TRBV4-3	TRBJ2-5	TRBD2	-	CASSQDPSGGGYETQYF	TGCGCCAGCAGCCAAGACCCTAGCGGGGGGGGCTATGAGACCCAGTACTTC
TRBV5-5	TRBJ2-2	TRBD1	-	CASSSVGQVITGELFF	TGTGCCAGCAGCTCGGTCGGACAGGTGATCACCGGGGAGCTGTTTTTT
TRBV5-6	TRBJ2-7	-	-	CASSSEWSSYEQYF	TGTGCCAGCAGCTCGGAATGGAGCTCCTACGAGCAGTACTTC
TRBV11-2	TRBJ2-2	TRBD2	-	CASSLVAGTSGRAGELFF	TGTGCCAGCAGCTTAGTCGCCGGGACTAGCGGGAGGGCCGGGGAGCTGTTTTTT
TRBV7-9	TRBJ2-7	-	-	CASSSSDEQYF	TGTGCCAGCAGTAGTAGCGACGAGCAGTACTTC
TRBV7-2	TRBJ2-5	-	-	CASSLYLSEETQYF	TGTGCCAGCAGCCTTTACCTGTCAGAAGAGACCCAGTACTTC
TRBV21-1	TRBJ1-1	-	-	CASSQANRGITEAFF	TGTGCCAGCAGCCAAGCGAATCGGGGGATAACTGAAGCTTTCTTT
TRBV30	TRBJ1-1	-	once	CAWSVTEATEAFF	TGTGCCTGGAGTGTGACGGAGGCCACTGAAGCTTTCTTT
TRBV5-1	TRBJ2-5	TRBD1	-	CASSFTTGVQETQYF	TGCGCCAGCAGCTTCACGACAGGGGTCCAAGAGACCCAGTACTTC
TRBV2	TRBJ2-3	TRBD2	-	CASRPTSGADTQYF	TGTGCCAGCAGGCCAACTAGCGGGGCAGATACGCAGTATTTT
TRBV4-3	TRBJ2-7	-	-	CASSLLAGNEQYF	TGCGCCAGCAGCCTACTAGCCGGCAACGAGCAGTACTTC
TRBV19	TRBJ2-1	-	-	CASRLGGLYNEQFF	TGTGCCAGTAGATTGGGAGGACTCTACAATGAGCAGTTCTTC
TRBV5-1	TRBJ1-2	TRBD1	-	CASSWTGADYGYTF	TGCGCCAGCAGCTGGACAGGGGCAGACTATGGCTACACCTTC
TRBV19	TRBJ2-1	-	-	CASSIGFTSNSYNEQFF	TGTGCCAGTAGTATAGGCTTTACTAGTAACTCCTACAATGAGCAGTTCTTC
TRBV5-1	TRBJ2-1	-	-	CASSLEGSKYNEQFF	TGCGCCAGCAGCTTAGAGGGCTCGAAGTACAATGAGCAGTTCTTC
TRBV4-1	TRBJ2-1	TRBD1	-	CASSHAGTGGYNEQFF	TGCGCCAGCAGCCATGCCGGGACAGGGGGTTACAATGAGCAGTTCTTC
TRBV7-8	TRBJ2-5	-	few	CASSLEDSFGETQYF	TGTGCCAGCAGCTTAGAGGACAGTTTCGGTGAGACCCAGTACTTC